The clone carrying this TCR beta chain was observed a single time. As yet, its antigen is unknown. Sequenced by immunoSEQ multiplex PCR; TCRdb stores in-frame clones only, minus some. The sample holds almost 85,000 clones, 89% seen once. The data were taken from a study of PD-1 blockade in classical Hodgkin lymphoma. Study in general: Patients were administered nivolumab (3 mg/kg intravenously) every 2 weeks. Whole-study results and caveats: Undefined causes, possibly disease activity or prior therapy, underlie the repertoire differences. The CD4+ diversity rise by C4D1 was clearest in complete responders.

In every patient, relapse followed autologous stem cell transplantation, while exposure to brentuximab vedotin differed. Patients had relapsed/refractory classical Hodgkin lymphoma with complete response, partial response or progressive disease as best response. Looked up from germline, CDR1 is LNHNV and CDR2 is YYDKDF (reference sequence). CDR3 length equals 17 residues. V shed 3 bases, J shed 0 bases, and the junction held 6 bases outside the gene matches. Sequenced here: peripheral blood mononuclear cells (PBMCs), sampled at baseline. The clonotype was recovered from a human donor with classical Hodgkin lymphoma. The V gene is TRBV15, the J gene TRBJ1-5; 9 positions agree with TRBD1. CDR3 bases: TGTGCCACCAGCAGGGGACAGGGTATTGATAGCAATCAGCCCCAGCATTTT. It yields the protein CATSRGQGIDSNQPQHF.